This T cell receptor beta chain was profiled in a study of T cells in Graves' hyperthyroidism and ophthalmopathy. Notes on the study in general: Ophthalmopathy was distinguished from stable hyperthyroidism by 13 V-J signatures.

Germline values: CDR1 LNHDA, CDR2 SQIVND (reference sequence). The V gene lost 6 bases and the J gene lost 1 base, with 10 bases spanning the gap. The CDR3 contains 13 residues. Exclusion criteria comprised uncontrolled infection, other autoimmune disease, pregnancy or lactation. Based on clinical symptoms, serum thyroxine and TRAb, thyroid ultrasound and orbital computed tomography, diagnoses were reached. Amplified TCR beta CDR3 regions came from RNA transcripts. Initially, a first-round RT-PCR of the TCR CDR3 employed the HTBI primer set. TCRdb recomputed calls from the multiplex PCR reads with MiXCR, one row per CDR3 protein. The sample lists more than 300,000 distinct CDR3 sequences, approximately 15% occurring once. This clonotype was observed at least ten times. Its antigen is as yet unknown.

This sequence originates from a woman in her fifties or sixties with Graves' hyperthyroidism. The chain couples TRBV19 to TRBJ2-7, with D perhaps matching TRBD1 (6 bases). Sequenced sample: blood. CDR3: CASRMTGSYEQYF. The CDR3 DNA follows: TGTGCCAGTAGGATGACAGGTTCCTACGAGCAGTACTTC.